Below are 27 T cell receptor beta chains sequenced from a single sample in a study of cytomegalovirus exposure and HLA in healthy donors. With 60 Vbeta and 13 Jbeta primers, the PCR was carried out. Profiled with immunoSEQ multiplex PCR; TCRdb holds only in-frame clones, not every one. The table records about 86,000 clones, about three quarters of them present only once. Sequencing was done on a sample of PBMCs. The receptor set was obtained from a man in his sixties in good health and CMV-seronegative.

V is TRBV9 and J is TRBJ1-2; D unclear. The germline V gene has CDR1 SGDLS and CDR2 YYNGEE. This CDR3 region has 15 residues. The V end lost 0 bases, the J end lost 2 bases, and 11 bases lay between the germline ends. CDR3 amino acids: CASSVGGTGNYGYTF. The CDR3 DNA is TGTGCCAGCAGCGTAGGAGGAACGGGGAACTATGGCTACACCTTC.

The genes are TRBV1 and TRBJ2-1; the D call of TRBD2 is as the table states it, not checked on the DNA. TRBV1 is listed as a pseudogene. This CDR3 is built from 19 residues. In DNA form, the CDR3 reads TGCACCAGCAGCCAGGGGACTAGCGGGAGGGCCTCCCGTTACAATGAGCAGTTCTTC. It codes for CTSSQGTSGRASRYNEQFF.

The chain joins TRBV19 to TRBJ1-1; D gene unclear. Per germline, CDR1 LNHDA and CDR2 SQIVND (reference sequence). The CDR3 has 15 amino acids. V was clipped by 5 bases and J by 0 bases, with 13 bases between them. Here the CDR3 reads CASSRPERMNTEAFF. In DNA form, the CDR3 reads TGTGCCAGTAGTCGTCCGGAGAGGATGAACACTGAAGCTTTCTTT. The whole variable domain, filled in from reference TRBV19 and TRBJ1-1, reads DGGITQSPKYLFRKEGQNVTLSCEQNLNHDAMYWYRQDPGQGLRLIYYSQIVNDFQKGDIAEGYSVSREKKESFPLTVTSAQKNPTAFYLCASSRPERMNTEAFFGQGTRLTVV.

The rearrangement links TRBV29-1 to TRBJ1-1; D is unresolved. The CDR3 length is 14 residues. The germline V gene encodes CDR1 SQVTM and CDR2 ANQGSEA. Trimming took 1 base from V and 2 from J, leaving 11 bases between them. The CDR3 region is CSVEGEAENTEAFF. Written as DNA, the CDR3 is TGCAGCGTTGAAGGGGAGGCAGAAAACACTGAAGCTTTCTTT.

The chain recombines TRBV4-3 with TRBJ1-1, with 9 bases that match TRBD1. CDR1 LGHNA and CDR2 YSLEER come from the germline V gene. The trim removed 2 bases at V and 10 bases at J, leaving 8 bases unmatched. CDR3 size: 14 residues. The CDR3: CASSQSDRGIVAFF. CDR3 nucleotides: TGCGCCAGCAGCCAATCGGACAGGGGTATTGTAGCTTTCTTT.

The chain uses TRBV28 and TRBJ1-4; 12 bases agree with TRBD1. Germline trimming cut 5 bases from V and 8 bases from J; bases unmatched to any gene: 12. The V gene's germline CDR1 is MDHEN and CDR2 SYDVKM. This CDR3 region has 17 residues. The CDR3 protein is CASSPNTGTGGKEKLFF. In nucleotides, the CDR3 is TGTGCCAGCAGTCCGAATACCGGGACAGGGGGCAAGGAAAAACTGTTTTTT.

With respect to this clone: The germline gene is not matched at one end of the junction; a read error may be the cause. The chain uses TRBV6-1 and TRBJ1-2, with a weak D call TRBD1 (5 bases). The germline V gene encodes CDR1 MNHNS and CDR2 SASEGT. There are 14 residues in the CDR3. The CDR3 nucleotides read TGTGCCAGCAGTGAATCAGGGATCGGCTATGGCTACCCCTTC. Translation: CASSESGIGYGYPF.

This clone was seen a few times. This chain links TRBV10-1 with TRBJ1-2, with D possibly matching TRBD1 (6 bases). In germline, CDR1 is WNHNN, CDR2 SYGVQD (reference sequence). This CDR3 is 13 amino acids long. V dropped 6 bases and J dropped 5 bases, with 13 bases sitting between them. The CDR3 DNA is TGCGCCAGCAGCGAGGACAGATTTTATGGCTACACCTTC. It translates to CASSEDRFYGYTF.

V usage is TRBV19 and J usage is TRBJ2-1; 8 bases are a match to TRBD1. This CDR3 region has 20 residues. With V trimmed by 1 base and J by 4 bases, 18 bases remained unmatched. Germline V lookup: CDR1 LNHDA, CDR2 SQIVND (reference sequence). The CDR3 protein is CASSIGWTGFSSSIYNEQFF. The CDR3 DNA sequence: TGTGCCAGTAGTATAGGGTGGACAGGGTTCTCTTCTTCGATTTACAATGAGCAGTTCTTC.

The chain employs TRBV6-1 and TRBJ1-5, with 8 nucleotides matching TRBD1. Looked up from germline, CDR1 is MNHNS and CDR2 is SASEGT. The CDR3 covers 13 residues. V lost 4 bases, J lost 6 bases, and 2 bases stayed unmatched. CDR3 amino acids: CASSGQGFQPQHF. The CDR3 DNA is TGTGCCAGCAGTGGACAGGGGTTTCAGCCCCAGCATTTT.

This chain uses TRBV19 with TRBJ1-1; 9 bases are a match to TRBD1. V lost 4 bases and J lost 1; bases outside the gene matches: 7. This CDR3 comprises 16 residues. CDR1 and CDR2 (germline): LNHDA, SQIVND (reference sequence). The CDR3 DNA reads TGTGCCAGTAGTACCGGGACAGGGACGTCGAACACTGAAGCTTTCTTT. This codes for CASSTGTGTSNTEAFF.

The chain has TRBV6-1 and TRBJ1-5, with D possibly matching TRBD1 (6 bases). V was shortened by 3 bases and J by 15 bases, with 27 bases between the two germline ends. From germline, CDR1 is MNHNS and CDR2 SASEGT. This CDR3 has 16 amino acids. The CDR3 DNA reads TGTGCCAGCAGTGATTTCACTCGGGACACCAACCCACGACGGCATTTT. It translates to CASSDFTRDTNPRRHF.

This chain links TRBV28 with TRBJ2-1; 11 nucleotides agree with TRBD2. With 9 bases clipped from V and 6 bases from J, the junction kept 10 bases outside the gene matches. The CDR3 extends over 15 amino acids. From germline, CDR1 is MDHEN and CDR2 SYDVKM. The CDR3 DNA is TGTGCCAGTTTCCCCGGGACTAGCGGTAGCAATGAGCAGTTCTTC. This encodes CASFPGTSGSNEQFF.

The genes are TRBV19 and TRBJ2-2, with D unresolved. This CDR3 has 17 residues. Between the trimmed V and J ends, which lost 5 bases and 6 bases, there was a span of 22 bases. Germline CDR1 and CDR2: LNHDA and SQIVND (reference sequence). The CDR3 loop reads CASSARSGSRSAGELFF. CDR3 in DNA: TGTGCCAGTAGTGCCAGATCCGGGTCCCGGAGCGCCGGGGAGCTGTTTTTT.

This clone appeared a few times. The chain uses TRBV19 and TRBJ1-5, with D uncertain. This CDR3 spans 16 amino acids. Trimming left V 5 bases short and J 11 bases short, with 25 bases between. Germline V CDR1 and CDR2: LNHDA, SQIVND (reference sequence). CDR3: CASSSRNTPNHGSQHF. CDR3 bases: TGTGCCAGTAGTTCTCGGAATACCCCTAATCACGGGTCCCAGCATTTT. Full variable domain (outside the CDR3, taken from reference TRBV19 and TRBJ1-5): DGGITQSPKYLFRKEGQNVTLSCEQNLNHDAMYWYRQDPGQGLRLIYYSQIVNDFQKGDIAEGYSVSREKKESFPLTVTSAQKNPTAFYLCASSSRNTPNHGSQHFGDGTRLSIL.

This clone appeared a single time. The chain combines TRBV5-1 with TRBJ1-6, with 8 positions matching TRBD1. Germline V gives CDR1 SGHRS, CDR2 YFSETQ. The CDR3 length is 14 residues. The V segment lost 3 bases and the J segment 12 bases; nucleotides outside the gene matches: 8. CDR3 sequence: CASSSADTGGPLHF. The CDR3 DNA follows: TGCGCCAGCAGCTCTGCGGACACAGGGGGACCCCTCCACTTT.

The chain combines TRBV5-6 with TRBJ2-7; tentatively, D is TRBD1 (6 bases). V dropped 0 bases and J dropped 2 bases, with 15 bases sitting between them. CDR1 is SGHDT and CDR2 is YYEEEE in the germline V gene. The CDR3 contains 16 residues. The CDR3 loop is CASSLAPAGVTYEQYF. In nucleotides, the CDR3 is TGTGCCAGCAGCTTGGCCCCGGCAGGGGTTACCTACGAGCAGTACTTC.

The genes are TRBV5-1 and TRBJ2-1, with TRBD2 as a possible D gene (6 bases). From germline, CDR1 is SGHRS and CDR2 YFSETQ. The CDR3 covers 16 residues. V shed 0 bases and J shed 3 bases, with 13 bases lying between them. As DNA, the CDR3 is TGCGCCAGCAGCTTGGGTGGTAGCGGAGGCTACAATGAGCAGTTCTTC. It codes for CASSLGGSGGYNEQFF.

The CDR3 protein is CASSVVVAGGLSTDTQYF. Written as DNA, the CDR3 is TGTGCCAGCAGCGTCGTCGTAGCGGGGGGGCTAAGCACAGATACGCAGTATTTT. This chain joins TRBV7-2 and TRBJ2-3; 11 positions agree with TRBD2. The V segment lost 5 bases and the J segment 0 bases; nucleotides outside the gene matches: 10. In germline, CDR1 is SGHTA, CDR2 FQGNSA. The CDR3 consists of 18 residues.

This chain joins TRBV9 and TRBJ2-1; 11 bases are a match to TRBD2. Germline trimming cut 0 bases from V and 5 bases from J; bases unmatched to any gene: 4. Per the germline V gene, CDR1 is SGDLS and CDR2 is YYNGEE. This CDR3 has 16 residues. CDR3 sequence reads: CASSVAGLAEHNEQFF. In DNA, the CDR3 is TGTGCCAGCAGCGTAGCGGGACTAGCGGAACACAATGAGCAGTTCTTC.

The chain is built from TRBV7-2 and TRBJ2-7; 7 nucleotides match TRBD1. V shed 0 bases, J shed 4 bases, and the junction held 6 bases outside the gene matches. Germline values: CDR1 SGHTA, CDR2 FQGNSA. The CDR3 loop spans 15 amino acids. The CDR3 loop is CASSLAQGQLYEQYF. Written as DNA, the CDR3 is TGTGCCAGCAGCTTAGCCCAGGGACAGCTATACGAGCAGTACTTC.

The genes are TRBV7-9 and TRBJ1-1; 11 bases are a match to TRBD1. The V gene's germline CDR1 is SEHNR and CDR2 FQNEAQ (reference sequence). Trimming took 5 bases from V and 6 from J; bases not matched to a gene: 2. This CDR3 is built from 13 residues. In DNA form, the CDR3 reads TGTGCCAGCAGCCAGGGACAGGGGGCTGAAGCTTTCTTT. This codes for CASSQGQGAEAFF.

The rearrangement joins TRBV5-4 to TRBJ2-3, with a weak D call TRBD2 (6 bases). The CDR3 contains 14 residues. CDR1 is SGHNT and CDR2 is YYREEE in the germline V gene (reference sequence). Trimming left V 7 bases short and J 5 bases short, with 17 bases between. CDR3 nucleotides: TGTGCCAGCCAAACCGGGACTCGCAGAGATACGCAGTATTTT. Amino acids: CASQTGTRRDTQYF.

This clone was found a few times. V is TRBV10-3 and J is TRBJ1-4; a weak D match, TRBD1 (5 bases). The CDR3 runs to 13 residues. From germline, CDR1 is ENHRY and CDR2 SYGVKD. Trimming took 4 bases from V and 5 from J, leaving 8 bases between them. The CDR3 reads CAISGQGNEKLFF. DNA of the CDR3: TGTGCCATCAGTGGGCAGGGAAATGAAAAACTGTTTTTT.

The chain joins TRBV10-3 to TRBJ1-3; D gene unclear. Germline V gene lookup returns CDR1 ENHRY and CDR2 SYGVKD. The CDR3 spans 15 residues. V was pared by 3 bases and J by 0 bases, with 9 bases between. For the CDR3, the DNA is TGTGCCATCAGTGATGGGGAGTACTCTGGAAACACCATATATTTT. It is translated as CAISDGEYSGNTIYF.

The chain uses TRBV19 and TRBJ1-4, with 7 bases that match TRBD1. CDR1 LNHDA and CDR2 SQIVND come from the germline V gene (reference sequence). V lost 6 bases to trimming and J lost 0 bases; unmatched junction nucleotides: 4. The CDR3 sequence is 15 residues long. CDR3 residues: CASSPGTATNEKLFF. The CDR3 bases are TGTGCCAGTAGCCCCGGGACAGCAACTAATGAAAAACTGTTTTTT.

This sequence joins TRBV27 and TRBJ1-1, with TRBD1 matching 9 bases. The CDR3 totals 16 residues. The J segment lost 3 bases and the V segment lost 3 bases, leaving 8 bases of the junction unmatched. The germline V gene encodes CDR1 MNHEY and CDR2 SMNVEV (reference sequence). The CDR3 reads CASSFIGTGTDTEAFF. CDR3 bases: TGTGCCAGCAGTTTTATAGGGACAGGGACTGACACTGAAGCTTTCTTT.